This T cell receptor (beta chain) was captured in a study of regulatory T cells in long-lasting Graves disease. Documented time point: newly diagnosed GD, antithyroid drugs for less than 3 months. The TCR library was made from RNA extracted from PBMCs. In regard to this clonotype: The target antigen is unknown.

Study conclusions and caveats: Authors noted too few samples as a limitation.

The V gene's germline CDR1 is MNHEY and CDR2 SVGAGI. The V gene lost 2 bases and the J gene lost 8 bases, with 10 bases spanning the gap. This CDR3 region has 14 residues. For TCR beta, libraries came from iRepertoire HTBI primers and Arm-PCR of CDR3 regions. TCRdb reprocessed the multiplex PCR reads via MiXCR and lists one record per CDR3 protein. Of some 250,000 distinct CDR3 sequences in the sample, approximately 20% were seen once. This specimen consisted of peripheral blood mononuclear cells (PBMCs), obtained at new diagnosis, from a patient treated with antithyroid drugs. The J gene is TRBJ1-6, the V gene TRBV6-5; maybe TRBD1 (5 bases). The TCR was taken from a female donor with Graves disease. The CDR3 DNA is TGTGCCAGCAGTTACCAGGGAGGGGATTCACCCCTCCACTTT. It is translated as CASSYQGGDSPLHF.